The rows below give T cell receptor beta chains drawn from one sample of a study of CD8+ T cells in alopecia areata. Libraries were prepared by immunoSEQ multiplex PCR; TCRdb keeps only in-frame clonotypes and omits some of them. The sample has under 200,000 clones; about three fifths are singletons. Sequencing used CD4+ T cells sorted from blood, obtained at week 4, from a patient treated with tofacitinib. The receptor source for this set is a human donor with alopecia areata. Both conserved end residues are part of each CDR3. The D gene is left open where the match is weak. Rows give clone size only sometimes, using once, few, many, or a class for an expanded clone.

D	J	size	V	DNA	CDR3
NA	TRBJ2-5	NA	TRBV2	TGTGCCAGCAGTGACGGACTGGCCAAGACCCAGTACTTC	CASSDGLAKTQYF
NA	TRBJ2-5	NA	TRBV20-1	TGCAGTGCTTCCTGGACGGAGACCCAGTACTTC	CSASWTETQYF
NA	TRBJ2-5	few	TRBV29-1	TGCAGCGTTGACCCCCGGGTTGGTGAGACCCAGTACTTC	CSVDPRVGETQYF
NA	TRBJ2-5	NA	TRBV5-1	TGCGCCAGCGGCTTTACTGGCCAAGAGACCCAGTACTTC	CASGFTGQETQYF
NA	TRBJ2-5	few	TRBV29-1	TGCAGCGTTTCAGGAGAGGGGGAGACCCAGTACTTC	CSVSGEGETQYF
NA	TRBJ1-1	NA	TRBV30	TGTGCCTGGAGGGGCAGAGCGGACACTGAAGCTTTCTTT	CAWRGRADTEAFF
NA	TRBJ1-6	once	TRBV4-3	TGCGCCAGCAGCCAAGGGGGAGGTGATTCACCCCTCCACTTT	CASSQGGGDSPLHF
TRBD1	TRBJ2-5	NA	TRBV6-1	TGTGCCAGCAGTGGAGGACAGGGTAGCTTCGAGACCCAGTACTTC	CASSGGQGSFETQYF
TRBD1	TRBJ2-7	NA	TRBV29-1	TGCAGCGTTGATACAGGACAGGGGGCTCGGCAGTACTTC	CSVDTGQGARQYF
TRBD1	TRBJ1-2	NA	TRBV4-3	TGCGCCAGCAGCCCCGAGCAGGGGGGACACTATGGCTACACCTTC	CASSPEQGGHYGYTF
NA	TRBJ1-5	NA	TRBV7-7	TGTGCCGAAACGTGCAGGGGCAGTCAGCCCCAGCATTTT	CAETCRGSQPQHF
TRBD1	TRBJ1-4	once	TRBV30	TGTGCCTGGAGTCGGATGGACAGGAATAATGAAAAACTGTTTTTT	CAWSRMDRNNEKLFF
NA	TRBJ1-5	NA	TRBV5-6	TGTGCCAGCAGCTTATACGGTCAGCCCCAGCATTTT	CASSLYGQPQHF
TRBD2	TRBJ2-5	few	TRBV5-4	TGTGCCAGCAGCTTGGATAGCGGGGGAAGGGAGACCCAGTACTTC	CASSLDSGGRETQYF
NA	TRBJ1-4	NA	TRBV2	TGTGCCAGCGTAGGAGGGGGTGAAAAACTGTTTTTT	CASVGGGEKLFF
NA	TRBJ2-6	NA	TRBV5-1	TGCGCCAGCAGCTTAGGGGACAACGTCCTGACTTTC	CASSLGDNVLTF
NA	TRBJ1-6	NA	TRBV7-2	TGTGCCAGCAGCCCGGGGGGTGGCAGGGATTCACCCCTCCACTTT	CASSPGGGRDSPLHF
NA	TRBJ1-3	NA	TRBV29-1	TGCAGCGTTGGACAGATGGCTGGAAACACCATATATTTT	CSVGQMAGNTIYF
TRBD2	TRBJ2-4	NA	TRBV4-1	TGCGCCAGCAGCCAAGCTAGCGGGGGGCCAATAGCCAAAAACATTCAGTACTTC	CASSQASGGPIAKNIQYF
NA	TRBJ2-6	NA	TRBV11-2	TGTGCCACCGGGGTTCACTCTGGGGCCAACGTCCTGACTTTC	CATGVHSGANVLTF
NA	TRBJ2-3	NA	TRBV7-2	TGTGCCAGCAGCTCCAGACAGTTCACAGATACGCAGTATTTT	CASSSRQFTDTQYF
NA	TRBJ2-1	NA	TRBV7-2	TGTGCCAGCAGCTTAGTAGGGGGAGCGGGGAGGTCCTACAATGAGCAGTTCTTC	CASSLVGGAGRSYNEQFF
TRBD2	TRBJ2-5	few	TRBV5-1	TGCGCCAGCAGCCAAACTAGCGGGGCCGGGGAGACCCAGTACTTC	CASSQTSGAGETQYF
TRBD1	TRBJ2-5	NA	TRBV19	TGTGCCAGCAAGAAGGGACAGGGGGAGACCCAGTACTTC	CASKKGQGETQYF
NA	TRBJ1-1	NA	TRBV25-1	TGTGCCAGCAGTGCCCGGGGGCTTAACACTGAAGCTTTCTTT	CASSARGLNTEAFF
TRBD1	TRBJ1-1	NA	TRBV30	TGTGCCTGGAGTGGCTGGTGGAGGGGGCTGGGCACTGAAGCTTTCTTT	CAWSGWWRGLGTEAFF
TRBD1	TRBJ2-1	NA	TRBV7-3	TGTGCCAGCAGCTTAAGAGGGGGCCAGATGGGCTATGAGCAGTTCTTC	CASSLRGGQMGYEQFF
NA	TRBJ2-5	NA	TRBV30	TGTGCCTCTTCTCGCTACCAAGAGACCCAGTACTTC	CASSRYQETQYF
NA	TRBJ2-5	NA	TRBV30	TGTGCCTCTCGAGGAGAAGAGACCCAGTACTTC	CASRGEETQYF
NA	TRBJ2-5	few	TRBV29-1	TGCAGCGTTGAAGCGGGGACCCGGGAGACCCAGTACTTC	CSVEAGTRETQYF
NA	TRBJ2-6	few	TRBV2	TGTGCCAGCAGTGAACCCTCCGTCCTGACTTTC	CASSEPSVLTF
NA	TRBJ1-3	NA	TRBV30	TGTGCCTGGAGTGTTGAAAACACCATATATTTT	CAWSVENTIYF
NA	TRBJ2-3	NA	TRBV9	TGTGCCAGCAGCCCCGCTCTAGGGAACACAGATACGCAGTATTTT	CASSPALGNTDTQYF
NA	TRBJ1-1	NA	TRBV5-1	TGCGCCAGCAGCCTAACCGGGCAGGTCTTATCGGGGACTGAAGCTTTCTTT	CASSLTGQVLSGTEAFF
TRBD1	TRBJ2-5	NA	TRBV10-3	TGTGCCATCTCGGACAGGCAAGAGACCCAGTACTTC	CAISDRQETQYF
NA	TRBJ1-1	NA	TRBV5-1	TGCGCCAGCAGCTTGGTAGACTTGAACACTGAAGCTTTCTTT	CASSLVDLNTEAFF
TRBD2	TRBJ2-7	few	TRBV5-4	TGTGCCAGCAGCTTGGGGGGCGGGAGCTACGAGCAGTACTTC	CASSLGGGSYEQYF
NA	TRBJ2-5	NA	TRBV29-1	TGCAGCGTTGAGGAGACCCAGTACTTC	CSVEETQYF
NA	TRBJ1-1	NA	TRBV5-5	TGTGCCAGCAGCTTACCGGTCTATAACACTGAAGCTTTCTTT	CASSLPVYNTEAFF
NA	TRBJ1-5	NA	TRBV2	TGTGCCAGCAGACGCAATAGCAATCAGCCCCAGCATTTT	CASRRNSNQPQHF
NA	TRBJ2-6	NA	TRBV30	TGTGCCTGGACCCCCGGGTCTGGGGCCAACGTCCTGACTTTC	CAWTPGSGANVLTF
NA	TRBJ1-3	NA	TRBV15	TGTGCCACCAGCAGAGACCCGGTAGCCTTCTCTGGAAACACCATATATTTT	CATSRDPVAFSGNTIYF
NA	TRBJ2-5	NA	TRBV5-6	TGTGCCAGCAGCTTGGCCCTACAGGAGACCCAGTACTTC	CASSLALQETQYF
NA	TRBJ1-1	NA	TRBV6-5	TGTGCCAGCAGGCGGAGTGGGGCGAACACTGAAGCTTTCTTT	CASRRSGANTEAFF
TRBD2	TRBJ2-5	NA	TRBV30	TGTGCCTCTGACCCTGGGACTAGTCAAGAGACCCAGTACTTC	CASDPGTSQETQYF
NA	TRBJ1-1	NA	TRBV29-1	TGCAGCGTTGAGAGGACTGAAGCTTTCTTT	CSVERTEAFF
NA	TRBJ1-5	NA	TRBV30	TGTGCCTGGAGTGGGTCGAACAATCAGCCCCAGCATTTT	CAWSGSNNQPQHF
NA	TRBJ2-4	NA	TRBV11-2	TGTGCCAGCAGCTTCGGCAGGGACATTCAGTACTTC	CASSFGRDIQYF
NA	TRBJ1-2	NA	TRBV30	TGTGCCTCCTTGGGGGGTGACTATGGCTACACCTTC	CASLGGDYGYTF
NA	TRBJ1-2	NA	TRBV29-1	TGCAGCGTTGAAATACAGTCGGTCTCTGGCTACACCTTC	CSVEIQSVSGYTF
TRBD1	TRBJ1-1	NA	TRBV29-1	TGCAGCGTTTCCGGGACAGGGGACACTGAAGCTTTCTTT	CSVSGTGDTEAFF
NA	TRBJ1-1	NA	TRBV9	TGTGCCAGCAGCGTAGTGTTAGGGAACACTGAAGCTTTCTTT	CASSVVLGNTEAFF
NA	TRBJ2-1	NA	TRBV30	TGTGCCTGGAGTCCTGGACCATGGGAAGGTCGGTTCTTC	CAWSPGPWEGRFF
NA	TRBJ1-6	NA	TRBV5-4	TGTGCCAGCACCCTCTTGAGCGGGACTAATTCACCCCTCCACTTT	CASTLLSGTNSPLHF